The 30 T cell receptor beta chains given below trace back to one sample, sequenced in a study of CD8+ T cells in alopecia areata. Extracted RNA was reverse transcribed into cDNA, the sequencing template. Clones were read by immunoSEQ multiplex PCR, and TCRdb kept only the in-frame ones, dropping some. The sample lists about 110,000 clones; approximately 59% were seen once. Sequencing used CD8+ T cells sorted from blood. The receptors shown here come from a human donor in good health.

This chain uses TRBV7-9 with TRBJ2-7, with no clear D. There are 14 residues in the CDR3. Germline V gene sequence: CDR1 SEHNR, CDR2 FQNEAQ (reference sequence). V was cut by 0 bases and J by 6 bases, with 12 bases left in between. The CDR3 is CASSLAVAGGEQYF. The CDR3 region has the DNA TGTGCCAGCAGCTTAGCGGTAGCAGGCGGCGAGCAGTACTTC.

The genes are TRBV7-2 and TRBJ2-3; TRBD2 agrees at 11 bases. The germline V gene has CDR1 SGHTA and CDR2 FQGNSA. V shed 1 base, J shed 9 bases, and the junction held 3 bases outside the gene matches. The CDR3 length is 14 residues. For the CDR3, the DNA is TGTGCCAGCAGCTTAGTAGCGGGGGGGTGGACGCAGTATTTT. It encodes CASSLVAGGWTQYF.

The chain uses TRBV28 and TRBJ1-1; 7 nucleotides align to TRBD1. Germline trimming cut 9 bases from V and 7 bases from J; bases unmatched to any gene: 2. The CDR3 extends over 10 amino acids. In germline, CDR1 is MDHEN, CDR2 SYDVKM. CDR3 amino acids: CASRDSEAFF. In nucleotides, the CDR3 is TGTGCCAGTAGGGACAGTGAAGCTTTCTTT.

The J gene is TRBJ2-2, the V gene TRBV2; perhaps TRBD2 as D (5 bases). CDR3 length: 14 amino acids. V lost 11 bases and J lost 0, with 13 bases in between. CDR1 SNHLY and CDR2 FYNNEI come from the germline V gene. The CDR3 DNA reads TGTGCCTCCCTCGGGATTACGAACACCGGGGAGCTGTTTTTT. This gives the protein CASLGITNTGELFF.

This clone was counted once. The CDR3 loop reads CASSSPVGEETQYF. As DNA, the CDR3 is TGTGCCAGCAGCTCCCCGGTCGGGGAAGAGACCCAGTACTTC. The chain couples TRBV7-2 to TRBJ2-5, with D possibly TRBD2 on 5 matching bases. Germline V gives CDR1 SGHTA, CDR2 FQGNSA. The CDR3 covers 14 residues. V gave up 4 bases and J gave up 3 bases, with 12 bases separating them. Based on the CDR3 plus reference TRBV7-2 and TRBJ2-5, the full variable domain is GAGVSQSPSNKVTEKGKDVELRCDPISGHTALYWYRQSLGQGLEFLIYFQGNSAPDKSGLPSDRFSAERTGGSVSTLTIQRTQQEDSAVYLCASSSPVGEETQYFGPGTRLLVL.

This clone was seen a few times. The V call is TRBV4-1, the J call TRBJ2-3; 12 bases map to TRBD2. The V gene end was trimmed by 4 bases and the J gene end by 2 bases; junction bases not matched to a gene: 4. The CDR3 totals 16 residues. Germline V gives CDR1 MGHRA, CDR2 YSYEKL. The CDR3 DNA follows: TGCGCCAGCAGCCGACTAGCGGGGGCCATCACAGATACGCAGTATTTT. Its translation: CASSRLAGAITDTQYF.

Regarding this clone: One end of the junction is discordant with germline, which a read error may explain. The CDR3 sequence: CSVDQTGGCTF. The CDR3 coding sequence is TGCAGCGTTGATCAGACAGGAGGCTGCACCTTC. The V and J genes are TRBV29-1 and TRBJ1-2; a possible D gene is TRBD1 (6 bases). Germline V lookup: CDR1 SQVTM, CDR2 ANQGSEA. The CDR3 is 11 amino acids.

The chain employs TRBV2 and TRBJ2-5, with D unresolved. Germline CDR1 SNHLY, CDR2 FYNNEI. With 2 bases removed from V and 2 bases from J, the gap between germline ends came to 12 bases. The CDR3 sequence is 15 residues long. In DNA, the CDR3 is TGTGCCAGCAGTGAACCTTCACGGTCTCAAGAGACCCAGTACTTC. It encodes CASSEPSRSQETQYF.

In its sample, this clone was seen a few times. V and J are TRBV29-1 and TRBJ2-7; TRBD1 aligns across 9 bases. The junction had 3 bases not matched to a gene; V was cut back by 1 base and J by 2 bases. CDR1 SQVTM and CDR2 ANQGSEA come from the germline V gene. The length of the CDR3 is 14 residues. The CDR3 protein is CSVEGTGAPYEQYF. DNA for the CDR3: TGCAGCGTTGAAGGGACAGGGGCCCCCTACGAGCAGTACTTC.

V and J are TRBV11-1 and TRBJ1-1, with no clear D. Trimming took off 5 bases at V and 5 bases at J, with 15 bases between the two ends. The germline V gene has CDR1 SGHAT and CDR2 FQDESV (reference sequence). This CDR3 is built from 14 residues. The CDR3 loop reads CASSPPGRATEAFF. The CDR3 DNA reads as TGTGCCAGCAGCCCGCCGGGGAGGGCAACTGAAGCTTTCTTT.

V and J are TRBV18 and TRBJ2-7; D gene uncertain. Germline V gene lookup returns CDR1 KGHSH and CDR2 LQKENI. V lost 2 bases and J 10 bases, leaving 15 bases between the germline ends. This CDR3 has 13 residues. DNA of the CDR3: TGTGCCAGCTCACCATCTTCTAGGCAAGATCAGTACTTC. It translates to CASSPSSRQDQYF. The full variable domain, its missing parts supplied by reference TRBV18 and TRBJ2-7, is NAGVMQNPRHLVRRRGQEARLRCSPMKGHSHVYWYRQLPEEGLKFMVYLQKENIIDESGMPKERFSAEFPKEGPSILRIQQVVRGDSAAYFCASSPSSRQDQYFGPGTRLTVT.

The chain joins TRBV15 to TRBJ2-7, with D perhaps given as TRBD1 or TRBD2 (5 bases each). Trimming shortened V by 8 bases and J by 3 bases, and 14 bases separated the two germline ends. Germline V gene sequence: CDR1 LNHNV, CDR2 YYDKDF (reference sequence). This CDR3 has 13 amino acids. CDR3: CATSGGTDYEQYF. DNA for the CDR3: TGTGCCACCTCTGGGGGAACCGACTACGAGCAGTACTTC.

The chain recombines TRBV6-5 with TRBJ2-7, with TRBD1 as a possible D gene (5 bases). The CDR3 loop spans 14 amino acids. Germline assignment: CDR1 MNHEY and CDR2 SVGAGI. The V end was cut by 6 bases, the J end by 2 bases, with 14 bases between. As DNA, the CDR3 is TGTGCCAGCAGGATCACAGGCCCGACCTACGAGCAGTACTTC. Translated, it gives CASRITGPTYEQYF.

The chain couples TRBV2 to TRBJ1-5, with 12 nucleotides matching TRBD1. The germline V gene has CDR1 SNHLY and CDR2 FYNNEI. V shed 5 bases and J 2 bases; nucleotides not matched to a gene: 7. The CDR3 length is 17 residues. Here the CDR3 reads CASSPGQGAYRNQPQHF. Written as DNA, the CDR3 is TGTGCCAGCAGTCCGGGACAGGGGGCGTATCGCAATCAGCCCCAGCATTTT. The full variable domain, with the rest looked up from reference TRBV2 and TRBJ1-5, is EPEVTQTPSHQVTQMGQEVILRCVPISNHLYFYWYRQILGQKVEFLVSFYNNEISEKSEIFDDQFSVERPDGSNFTLKIRSTKLEDSAMYFCASSPGQGAYRNQPQHFGDGTRLSIL.

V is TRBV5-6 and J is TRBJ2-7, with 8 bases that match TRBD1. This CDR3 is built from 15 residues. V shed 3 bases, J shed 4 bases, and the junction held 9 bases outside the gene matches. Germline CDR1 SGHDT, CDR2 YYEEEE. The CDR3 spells CASSSHGQGWYEQYF. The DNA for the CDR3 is TGTGCCAGCAGCTCCCATGGACAGGGATGGTACGAGCAGTACTTC.

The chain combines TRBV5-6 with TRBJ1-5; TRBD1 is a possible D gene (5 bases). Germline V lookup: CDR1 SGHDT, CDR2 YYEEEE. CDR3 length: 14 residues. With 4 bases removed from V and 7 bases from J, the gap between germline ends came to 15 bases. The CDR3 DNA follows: TGTGCCAGCAGCATAGGGGCCGCCTTACAGCCCCAGCATTTT. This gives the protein CASSIGAALQPQHF.

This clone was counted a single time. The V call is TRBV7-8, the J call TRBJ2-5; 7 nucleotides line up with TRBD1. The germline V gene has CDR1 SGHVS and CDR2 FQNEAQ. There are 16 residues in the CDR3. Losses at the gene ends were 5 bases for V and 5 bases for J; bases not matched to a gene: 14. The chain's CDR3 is CASSPGTDPRRETQYF. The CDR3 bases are TGTGCCAGCAGCCCCGGGACAGACCCGCGGAGGGAGACCCAGTACTTC.

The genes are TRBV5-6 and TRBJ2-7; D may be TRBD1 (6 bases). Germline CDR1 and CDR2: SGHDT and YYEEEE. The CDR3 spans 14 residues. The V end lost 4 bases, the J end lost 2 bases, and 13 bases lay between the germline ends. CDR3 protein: CASSAGTSPYEQYF. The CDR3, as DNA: TGTGCCAGCAGCGCAGGGACATCGCCCTACGAGCAGTACTTC.

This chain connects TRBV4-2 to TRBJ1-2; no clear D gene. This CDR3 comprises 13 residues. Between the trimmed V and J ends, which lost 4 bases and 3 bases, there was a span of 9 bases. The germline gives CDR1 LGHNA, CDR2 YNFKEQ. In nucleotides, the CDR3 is TGTGCCAGCAGCCTAGACTCGGACTATGGCTACACCTTC. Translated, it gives CASSLDSDYGYTF.

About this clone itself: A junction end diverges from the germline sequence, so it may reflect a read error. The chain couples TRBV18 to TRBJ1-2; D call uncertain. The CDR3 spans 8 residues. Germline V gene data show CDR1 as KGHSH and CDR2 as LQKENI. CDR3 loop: CASSYGSF. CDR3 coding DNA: TGTGCCAGCTCGTACGGGTCCTTC.

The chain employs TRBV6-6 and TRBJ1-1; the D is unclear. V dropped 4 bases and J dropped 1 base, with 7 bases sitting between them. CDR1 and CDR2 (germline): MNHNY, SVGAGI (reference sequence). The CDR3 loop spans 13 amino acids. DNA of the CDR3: TGTGCCAGCAGTTTATTCAAGAACACTGAAGCTTTCTTT. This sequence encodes CASSLFKNTEAFF.

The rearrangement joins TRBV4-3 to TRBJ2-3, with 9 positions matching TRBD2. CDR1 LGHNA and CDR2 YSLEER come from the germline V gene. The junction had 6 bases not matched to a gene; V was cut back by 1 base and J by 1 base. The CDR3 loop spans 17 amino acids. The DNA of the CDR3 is TGCGCCAGCAGCCAAGTGAGCGGGGGGCAGGGCACAGATACGCAGTATTTT. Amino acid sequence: CASSQVSGGQGTDTQYF.

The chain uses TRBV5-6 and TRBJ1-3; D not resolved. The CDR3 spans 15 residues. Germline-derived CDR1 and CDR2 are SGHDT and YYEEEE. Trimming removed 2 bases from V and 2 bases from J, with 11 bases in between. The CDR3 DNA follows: TGTGCCAGCAGCTTCGGTTTTGGGGCTGGAAACACCATATATTTT. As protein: CASSFGFGAGNTIYF.

The CDR3 sequence: CACRDGGNTEAFF. In nucleotides, the CDR3 is TGTGCCTGTCGGGACGGGGGGAACACTGAAGCTTTCTTT. The V gene is TRBV30, the J gene TRBJ1-1; perhaps TRBD1 as D (5 bases). CDR3 length: 13 residues. The germline V gene has CDR1 GTSNPN and CDR2 SVGIG (reference sequence). V was trimmed by 6 bases and J by 1 base, leaving 12 bases between them.

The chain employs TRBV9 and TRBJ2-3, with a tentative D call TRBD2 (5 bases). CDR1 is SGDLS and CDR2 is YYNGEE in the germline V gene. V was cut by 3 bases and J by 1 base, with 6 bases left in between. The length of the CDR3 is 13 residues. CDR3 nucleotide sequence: TGTGCCAGCAGCGAGGGAGGCACAGATACGCAGTATTTT. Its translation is CASSEGGTDTQYF.

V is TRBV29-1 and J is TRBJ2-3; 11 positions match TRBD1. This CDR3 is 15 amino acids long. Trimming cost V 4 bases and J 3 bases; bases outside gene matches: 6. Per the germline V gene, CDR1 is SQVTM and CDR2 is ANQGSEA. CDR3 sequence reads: CSVATGTGGTDTQYF. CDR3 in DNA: TGCAGCGTTGCCACCGGGACAGGGGGTACAGATACGCAGTATTTT.

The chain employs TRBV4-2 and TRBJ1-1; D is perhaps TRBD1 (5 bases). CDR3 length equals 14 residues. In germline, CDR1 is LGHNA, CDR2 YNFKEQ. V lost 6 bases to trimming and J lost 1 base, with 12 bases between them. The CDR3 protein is CASRPDTWNTEAFF. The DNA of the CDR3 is TGTGCCAGCAGACCGGACACATGGAACACTGAAGCTTTCTTT.

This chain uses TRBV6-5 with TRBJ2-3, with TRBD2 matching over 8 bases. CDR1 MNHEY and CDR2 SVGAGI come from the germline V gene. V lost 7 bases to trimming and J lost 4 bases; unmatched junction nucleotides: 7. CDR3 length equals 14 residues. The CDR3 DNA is TGTGCCAGCACACGGGGGGGCCCCGCAGATACGCAGTATTTT. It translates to CASTRGGPADTQYF.

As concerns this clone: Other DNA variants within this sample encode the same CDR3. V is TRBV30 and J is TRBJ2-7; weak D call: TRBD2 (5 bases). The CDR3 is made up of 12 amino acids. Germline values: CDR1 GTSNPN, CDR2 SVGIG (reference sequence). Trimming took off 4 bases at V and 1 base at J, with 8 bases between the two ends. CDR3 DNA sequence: TGTGCCTGGACGGGGTCATCCTACGAGCAGTACTTC. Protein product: CAWTGSSYEQYF. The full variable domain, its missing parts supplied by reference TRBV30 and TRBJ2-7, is SQTIHQWPATLVQPVGSPLSLECTVEGTSNPNLYWYRQAAGRGLQLLFYSVGIGQISSEVPQNLSASRPQDRQFILSSKKLLLSDSGFYLCAWTGSSYEQYFGPGTRLTVT.

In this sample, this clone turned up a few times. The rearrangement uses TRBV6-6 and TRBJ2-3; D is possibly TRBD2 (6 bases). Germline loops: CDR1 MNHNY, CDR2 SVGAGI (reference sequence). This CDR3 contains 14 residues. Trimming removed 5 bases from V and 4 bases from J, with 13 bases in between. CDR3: CASSPGRDSDTQYF. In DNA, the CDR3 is TGTGCCAGCAGTCCCGGGAGAGACTCAGATACGCAGTATTTT.